Sequencing of this T cell receptor beta chain was carried out in a study of CD8 T cells in Susac syndrome. Study-wide points: Across the total CD8+ repertoires, sixteen Susac-specific public clones were found. The CD8+ TEMRA repertoires yielded about 5 such clones. It was in TEMRA cells and active patients that Susac CD8+ clonal expansion peaked.

The sequenced target, TCR beta, came from blood CD8+ and CD4+ T cells. Bulk CD8+ and CD4+ cells came from magnetic negative isolation; CD8+ TEMRA by FACS. Concerning this clonotype itself: As yet, its antigen is unknown.

V shed 4 bases and J shed 0 bases, with 7 bases lying between them. The CDR3 contains 13 residues. When the RNA was reverse transcribed, random hexamers were used with an input of about 0.45 to 1 ug. TCRdb re-analysed the immunoSEQ multiplex PCR reads in MiXCR, keeping a single row per CDR3 protein. This table holds more than 80,000 distinct CDR3 sequences, roughly 94% found once. The TCR originated in a human donor with Susac syndrome. The sequencing input was CD8+ T cells from PBMCs. V and J are TRBV23-1 and TRBJ2-7; D remains unclear. TRBV23-1 is filed as an ORF, its function uncertain. CDR3 nucleotide sequence: TGCGCCAGCAGTCGTCAGAGCTCCTACGAGCAGTACTTC. It specifies CASSRQSSYEQYF.